The T cell receptor (beta chain) under discussion was sequenced for a study of CD8 T cells in ankylosing spondylitis. The sample holds a few counts of this clonotype. Antigen: not known. General study points: Several highly homologous variants formed a TCR beta motif that appeared characteristic of ankylosing spondylitis blood.

The CDR3 covers 14 residues. Germline CDR1 and CDR2: DFQATT and SNEGSKA (reference sequence). The V segment lost 6 bases and the J segment 0 bases; nucleotides outside the gene matches: 4. Using its own MiXCR run on the 5' RACE reads, TCRdb lists one record per CDR3 protein. The table includes fewer than 500,000 distinct CDR3 sequences, around 24% detected once. V gene TRBV20-1 combines with J gene TRBJ2-1, with TRBD2 matching over 8 bases. This TCR was recovered from a male donor with ankylosing spondylitis. The sample taken for sequencing was blood, either unsorted or a sorted T cell fraction (not recorded which). CDR3 residues: CSAAREGSYNEQFF. The CDR3 nucleotides are TGCAGTGCAGCACGGGAGGGCTCCTACAATGAGCAGTTCTTC.